The present T cell receptor (beta chain) was sequenced within a study of blood T cell repertoires in COVID-19. Whole-study context: Researchers got acute and convalescent COVID-19 samples from the United States, Italy and Spain. T cells, B-cell-depleted T cells, or PBMCs provided the cDNA or gDNA that served as material.

This CDR3 has 15 residues. CDR1 and CDR2 from the germline V gene are PRHDT and FYEKMQ (reference sequence). V shed 2 bases, J shed 3 bases, and the junction held 3 bases outside the gene matches. Authors' processing steps: How many nucleated cells were present was estimated from reference gene primer amplification. TCRdb keeps only in-frame clones here, not all; method: immunoSEQ multiplex PCR. D and trimming were read from the DNA, whereas the V and J calls and clone size are those reported in that table. The table lists 130,000 or so clones, 55% to 75% of them singletons. The chain links TRBV13 to TRBJ1-4; 7 positions match TRBD1. Sequenced: peripheral blood. The clonotype was recovered from a woman between 70 and 85 years old with acute or convalescent COVID-19. CDR3 sequence reads: CASSLRTGPNEKLFF. CDR3 nucleotides: TGTGCCAGCAGCTTACGGACAGGCCCTAATGAAAAACTGTTTTTT. The full variable domain, its missing parts supplied by reference TRBV13 and TRBJ1-4, is AAGVIQSPRHLIKEKRETATLKCYPIPRHDTVYWYQQGPGQDPQFLISFYEKMQSDKGSIPDRFSAQQFSDYHSELNMSSLELGDSALYFCASSLRTGPNEKLFFGSGTQLSVL.